The sequence of this T cell receptor (beta chain) was determined in a study of blood T cells in healthy people across ages. Germline values: CDR1 DFQATT, CDR2 SNEGSKA (reference sequence). V dropped 4 bases and J dropped 1 base, with 15 bases sitting between them. The CDR3 runs to 15 residues. Healthy Caucasian individuals from Russia aged about 6 to 100 were enrolled as donors. Through a sample-barcoded 5' primer and a J-beta primer mix, a second PCR was run for roughly 6 to 12 cycles. TCRdb re-called the 5' RACE reads through MiXCR, storing one row per CDR3 protein. The repertoire holds hundreds of thousands of distinct CDR3 sequences, 56% seen once, with approximately 24% in the top ten.

The J gene is TRBJ2-3, the V gene TRBV20-1, with unresolved D. Material: blood. This TCR was recovered from a man aged 40-55 years in good health. The CDR3 region has the DNA TGCAGTGCTATCGACCTCTTGGACCGCACAGATACGCAGTATTTT. Encoded protein: CSAIDLLDRTDTQYF.